This T cell receptor (beta chain) stems from a study of identical twins. Via MiXCR, TCRdb re-called the 5' RACE reads, giving one row per CDR3 protein. The data hold about 150,000 distinct CDR3 sequences, with around 3.5% observed a single time. Per germline, CDR1 SGHAT and CDR2 FQDESV (reference sequence). V was clipped by 0 bases and J by 0 bases, with 8 bases between them. The CDR3 covers 16 residues. At least ten counts were recorded for this clonotype. The chain recombines TRBV11-1 with TRBJ2-2; D not resolved. The clonotype comes from a man younger than 35 in good health. Material for sequencing was memory T cells sorted from blood. CDR3 sequence: CASSLALLANTGELFF. The CDR3, as DNA: TGTGCCAGCAGCTTAGCGCTTTTAGCGAACACCGGGGAGCTGTTTTTT.